The clone carrying this T cell receptor beta chain was detected a few times. Antigen unknown. This sample is drawn from a study of T-cell reconstitution after alpha-beta-depleted transplantation in children. Regarding the study as a whole: Expanded clones from the graft, numbering several hundred, reportedly supplied alpha-beta T cells about two months after transplant.

CDR1 is MNHNS, CDR2 SASEGT, per germline. CDR3 length: 14 residues. V dropped 6 bases and J dropped 4; count of bases not matched to a gene: 8. Unique molecular identifiers tagged the TCRbeta library. TCRdb processed the PCR reads anew with MiXCR; each CDR3 protein has one entry. The table includes 250,000 to 400,000 distinct CDR3 sequences, more than 20% detected once. The source was PBMCs, mostly from graft donor cells, collected 180 days after TCRalphabeta/CD19-depleted stem cell transplant. The sequence was collected from a male patient between 10 and 17 years old who had a stem cell transplant for acute lymphoblastic leukemia, so the T cells may come from the graft donor. The V and J genes are TRBV6-1 and TRBJ1-2; 7 bases are a match to TRBD1. CDR3 nucleotide sequence: TGTGCCAGCAGAATAGGGGGCGCGGGCTATGGCTACACCTTC. Translating it yields CASRIGGAGYGYTF.